There are many counts of the clone carrying this T cell receptor beta chain. Its antigen remains unidentified. The record originates from a study of T cell repertoires in cytomegalovirus infection. TCRdb reprocessed the reads with MiXCR, giving one entry per CDR3 protein. The sample consists of just over 300,000 distinct CDR3 sequences, roughly a sixth of them appearing once. Study results and limitations: CMV-specific TCR beta clonotypes restricted by HLA-C dominated the ex vivo response.

There are 16 residues in the CDR3. V dropped 3 bases and J dropped 4; count of bases not matched to a gene: 9. CDR1 and CDR2 (germline): LGHNA, YNFKEQ. Sequencing was carried out using PBMCs. The clonotype comes from a human donor in good health (CMV status not recorded). Some clones in this sample may be carry-over from other donors' samples. This chain links TRBV4-2 with TRBJ2-3; 8 positions agree with TRBD1. The CDR3 sequence: CASSQPQGAGADTQYF. In DNA form, the CDR3 reads TGTGCCAGCAGCCAGCCTCAGGGGGCGGGCGCAGATACGCAGTATTTT.